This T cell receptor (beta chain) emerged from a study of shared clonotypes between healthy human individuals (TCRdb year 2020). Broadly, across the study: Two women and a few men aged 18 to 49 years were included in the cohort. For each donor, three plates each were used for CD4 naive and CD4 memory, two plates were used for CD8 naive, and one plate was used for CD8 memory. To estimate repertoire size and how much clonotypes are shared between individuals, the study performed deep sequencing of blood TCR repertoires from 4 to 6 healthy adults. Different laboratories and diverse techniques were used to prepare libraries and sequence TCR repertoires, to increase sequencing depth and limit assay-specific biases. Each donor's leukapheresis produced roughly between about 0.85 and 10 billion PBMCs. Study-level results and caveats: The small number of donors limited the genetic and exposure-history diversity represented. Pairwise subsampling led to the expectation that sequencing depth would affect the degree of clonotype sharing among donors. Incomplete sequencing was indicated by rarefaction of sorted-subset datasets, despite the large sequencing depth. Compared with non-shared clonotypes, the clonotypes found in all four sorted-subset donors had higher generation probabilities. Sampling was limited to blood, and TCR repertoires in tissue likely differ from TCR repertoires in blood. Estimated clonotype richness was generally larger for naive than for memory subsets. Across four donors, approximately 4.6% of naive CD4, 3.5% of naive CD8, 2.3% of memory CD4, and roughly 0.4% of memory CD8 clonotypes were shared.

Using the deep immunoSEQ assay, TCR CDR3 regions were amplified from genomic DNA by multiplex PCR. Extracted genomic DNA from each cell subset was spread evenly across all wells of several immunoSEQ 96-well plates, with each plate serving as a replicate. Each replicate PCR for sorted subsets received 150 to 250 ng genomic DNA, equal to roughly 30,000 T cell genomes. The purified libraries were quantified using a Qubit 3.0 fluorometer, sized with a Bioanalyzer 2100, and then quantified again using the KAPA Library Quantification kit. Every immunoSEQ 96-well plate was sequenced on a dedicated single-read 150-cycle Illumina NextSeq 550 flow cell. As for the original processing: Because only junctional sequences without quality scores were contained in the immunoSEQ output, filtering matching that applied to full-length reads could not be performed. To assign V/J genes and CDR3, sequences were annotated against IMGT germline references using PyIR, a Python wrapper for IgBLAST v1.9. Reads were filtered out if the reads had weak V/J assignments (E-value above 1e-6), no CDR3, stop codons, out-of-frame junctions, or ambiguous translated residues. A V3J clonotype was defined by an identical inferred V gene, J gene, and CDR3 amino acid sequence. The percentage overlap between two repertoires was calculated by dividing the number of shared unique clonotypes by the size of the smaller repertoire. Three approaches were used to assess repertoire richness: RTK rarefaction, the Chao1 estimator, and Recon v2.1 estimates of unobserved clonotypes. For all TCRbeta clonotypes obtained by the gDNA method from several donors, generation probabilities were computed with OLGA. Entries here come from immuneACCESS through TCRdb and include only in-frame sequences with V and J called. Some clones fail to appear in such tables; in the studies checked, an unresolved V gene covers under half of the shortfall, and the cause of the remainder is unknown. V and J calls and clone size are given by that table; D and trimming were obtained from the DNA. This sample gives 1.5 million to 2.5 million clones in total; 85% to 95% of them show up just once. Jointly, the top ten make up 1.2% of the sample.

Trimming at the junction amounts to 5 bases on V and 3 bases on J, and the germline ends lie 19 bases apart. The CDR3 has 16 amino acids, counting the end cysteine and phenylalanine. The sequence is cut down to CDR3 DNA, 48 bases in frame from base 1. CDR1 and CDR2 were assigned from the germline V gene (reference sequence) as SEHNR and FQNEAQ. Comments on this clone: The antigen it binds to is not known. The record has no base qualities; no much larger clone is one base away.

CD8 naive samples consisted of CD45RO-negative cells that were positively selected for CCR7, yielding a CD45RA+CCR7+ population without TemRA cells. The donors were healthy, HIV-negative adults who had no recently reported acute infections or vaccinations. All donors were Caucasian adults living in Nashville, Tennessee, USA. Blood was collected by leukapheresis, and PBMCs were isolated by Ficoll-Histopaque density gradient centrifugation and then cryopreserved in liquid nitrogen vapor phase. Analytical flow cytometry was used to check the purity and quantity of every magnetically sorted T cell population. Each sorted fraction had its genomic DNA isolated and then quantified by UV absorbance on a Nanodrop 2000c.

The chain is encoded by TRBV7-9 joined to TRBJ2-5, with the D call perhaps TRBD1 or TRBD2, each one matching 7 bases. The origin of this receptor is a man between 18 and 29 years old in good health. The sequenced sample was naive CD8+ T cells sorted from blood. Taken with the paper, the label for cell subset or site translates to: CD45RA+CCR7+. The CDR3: CASSPRGGQPEETQYF. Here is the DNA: TGTGCCAGCAGCCCCAGGGGGGGGCAGCCCGAAGAGACCCAGTACTTC.